This T cell receptor beta chain comes out of a study of blood T cell repertoires in COVID-19. Study background: Acute and convalescent COVID-19 samples came from the United States, Italy and Spain. PBMCs, B-cell-depleted T cells, or T cells were the source of the cDNA or gDNA that made up the material.

The length of the CDR3 is 11 residues. Germline assignment: CDR1 DFQATT and CDR2 SNEGSKA (reference sequence). V lost 6 bases and J lost 3, with 7 bases in between. Original processing methods: Amplification of reference gene primers provided the estimated nucleated cell counts. Sequenced by immunoSEQ multiplex PCR; TCRdb stores in-frame clones only, minus some. V, J and clone size are taken as reported in that table, and D and trimming were inferred from the DNA itself. The sample has 80,000 to 100,000 clones, approximately 86% seen once; the top ten hold approximately 10%. This clone was recorded a few times.

The sequence was collected from a man between 65 and 85 years old with active or convalescent COVID-19. The specimen sequenced was peripheral blood. The chain is built from TRBV20-1 and TRBJ2-3; unclear D gene. The CDR3 DNA is TGCAGTGCCAAGCGTACAGATACGCAGTATTTT. Protein: CSAKRTDTQYF.